These 27 T cell receptor beta chains originate from one sample sequenced in a study of technical replicates of blood from four donors. The repertoire was sequenced with immunoSEQ multiplex PCR; TCRdb's copy has only in-frame clones and lacks some. The sample has about 100,000 clones; around 96% are singletons. The material sequenced was T cells isolated from PBMCs. These receptor sequences come from a human donor in good health.

This clone was seen just once. The chain uses TRBV27 and TRBJ2-3, with 9 bases identical to TRBD1. The ends lost 2 bases at V and 3 bases at J; junction bases unmatched: 9. The CDR3 is 17 amino acids. CDR1 and CDR2 (germline): MNHEY, SMNVEV (reference sequence). The CDR3 loop reads CASSLKGGTGRTDTQYF. For the CDR3, the DNA is TGTGCCAGCAGTTTAAAAGGGGGGACAGGGAGGACAGATACGCAGTATTTT.

This clone was counted a single time. CDR3 sequence: CASSLDPQPNTEAFF. The CDR3 bases are TGCGCCAGCAGCTTGGACCCACAGCCGAACACTGAAGCTTTCTTT. This rearrangement joins TRBV5-1 to TRBJ1-1; no clear D. The V end was cut by 0 bases, the J end by 1 base, with 10 bases between. The CDR3 is 15 residues long. CDR1 and CDR2 from the germline V gene are SGHRS and YFSETQ.

The chain uses TRBV27 and TRBJ2-7; D might be TRBD1 (6 bases). This CDR3 comprises 14 residues. V was pared by 2 bases and J by 7 bases, with 15 bases between. Germline V CDR1 and CDR2: MNHEY, SMNVEV (reference sequence). The CDR3 nucleotides are TGTGCCAGCAGTTTACAGGGGTGGTCGGGTGAGCAGTACTTC. This gives the protein CASSLQGWSGEQYF.

The chain uses TRBV10-3 and TRBJ2-3; D call uncertain. The length of the CDR3 is 12 residues. Germline-derived CDR1 and CDR2 are ENHRY and SYGVKD. With 4 bases removed from V and 5 bases from J, the gap between germline ends came to 7 bases. In DNA form, the CDR3 reads TGTGCCATCAGTGTTTCGAGAGATACGCAGTATTTT. Translation: CAISVSRDTQYF.

This rearrangement joins TRBV19 to TRBJ1-1; 9 bases align to TRBD1. The trim removed 7 bases at V and 6 bases at J, leaving 6 bases unmatched. Germline CDR1 LNHDA, CDR2 SQIVND (reference sequence). The CDR3 sequence is 13 residues long. The CDR3 loop reads CASTRTGGPEAFF. In nucleotides, the CDR3 is TGTGCCAGTACCCGAACAGGGGGCCCTGAAGCTTTCTTT.

In its sample, this clone was seen once. The chain has TRBV7-2 and TRBJ2-3; 8 bases map to TRBD2. Trimming cost V 4 bases and J 1 base; bases outside gene matches: 4. This CDR3 is built from 15 residues. The germline CDR1 and CDR2 sequences are SGHTA and FQGNSA. The CDR3 region has the DNA TGTGCCAGCAGCTCCAGCGGGAGAGGCACAGATACGCAGTATTTT. It translates to CASSSSGRGTDTQYF.

This clone occurred once. The V and J genes are TRBV9 and TRBJ2-1; 9 nucleotides match TRBD2. After removal of 4 bases from V and 3 bases from J, the junction contained 5 bases not matched to a gene. This CDR3 has 15 residues. The germline CDR1 and CDR2 sequences are SGDLS and YYNGEE. The CDR3 is CASSPWTSDYNEQFF. In DNA form, the CDR3 reads TGTGCCAGCAGCCCATGGACTAGCGACTACAATGAGCAGTTCTTC.

V gene TRBV7-2 combines with J gene TRBJ2-3, with D maybe TRBD1 (6 bases). The V end lost 5 bases, the J end lost 6 bases, and 9 bases lay between the germline ends. This CDR3 has 12 residues. CDR1 is SGHTA and CDR2 is FQGNSA in the germline V gene. CDR3 in DNA: TGTGCCAGCAGCAGAAGGGGGGATACGCAGTATTTT. This sequence encodes CASSRRGDTQYF.

The gene calls are TRBV6-5 and TRBJ2-1, with unresolved D. The germline V and J ends were trimmed by 7 bases and 9 bases, with 16 bases remaining between them. In germline, CDR1 is MNHEY, CDR2 SVGAGI. CDR3 size: 13 residues. The CDR3 spells CASTNHLTGEQFF. The CDR3 DNA reads as TGTGCCAGCACCAACCACCTAACGGGTGAGCAGTTCTTC.

The chain is built from TRBV2 and TRBJ2-3; 8 bases map to TRBD2. From germline, CDR1 is SNHLY and CDR2 FYNNEI. The CDR3 extends over 15 amino acids. The V and J ends lost 6 bases and 3 bases, in that order; junction bases with no gene match: 8. CDR3 loop: CASRGGRTVTDTQYF. The CDR3 DNA reads as TGTGCCAGCAGAGGCGGGAGGACCGTTACAGATACGCAGTATTTT.

The chain couples TRBV29-1 to TRBJ2-3, with TRBD1 matching over 10 bases. CDR3 length: 16 residues. From germline, CDR1 is SQVTM and CDR2 ANQGSEA. The ends lost 0 bases at V and 1 base at J; junction bases unmatched: 4. CDR3 DNA: TGCAGCGTTGAAGAAAGACAGGGGGCTGGCACAGATACGCAGTATTTT. It translates to CSVEERQGAGTDTQYF.

V is TRBV6-5 and J is TRBJ2-1; 7 positions agree with TRBD2. V lost 0 bases to trimming and J lost 4 bases; unmatched junction nucleotides: 0. Germline V gives CDR1 MNHEY, CDR2 SVGAGI. The CDR3 totals 14 residues. The CDR3 region has the DNA TGTGCCAGCAGTTACTCTAGCGGGTACAATGAGCAGTTCTTC. It yields the protein CASSYSSGYNEQFF.

This chain links TRBV6-5 with TRBJ1-5; D uncertain. This CDR3 contains 14 residues. Trimming took 2 bases from V and 6 from J, leaving 11 bases between them. In germline, CDR1 is MNHEY, CDR2 SVGAGI. The CDR3 loop is CASSYGRESQPQHF. CDR3 in DNA: TGTGCCAGCAGTTACGGGAGGGAGAGTCAGCCCCAGCATTTT.

The V and J genes are TRBV18 and TRBJ2-6; TRBD2 agrees at 8 bases. Per the germline V gene, CDR1 is KGHSH and CDR2 is LQKENI. The CDR3 length is 15 residues. V gave up 2 bases and J gave up 10 bases; unmatched junction bases: 7. This CDR3 reads CASSPSNSGENVLTF. The CDR3 bases are TGTGCCAGCTCACCATCTAATAGCGGGGAGAACGTCCTGACTTTC.

The chain links TRBV25-1 to TRBJ2-7; possibly TRBD1 for D (5 bases). The germline V and J ends were trimmed by 4 bases and 3 bases, with 10 bases remaining between them. The CDR3 is made up of 13 amino acids. Germline CDR1 is MGHDK and CDR2 is SYGVNS. The CDR3 spells CASSVGHFYEQYF. CDR3 nucleotide sequence: TGTGCCAGCAGTGTGGGGCACTTCTACGAGCAGTACTTC.

This CDR3 reads CASSLIGTGGGEQYF. In nucleotides, the CDR3 is TGTGCCAGCAGCCTTATAGGGACGGGGGGAGGAGAGCAGTACTTC. The V gene is TRBV7-3, the J gene TRBJ2-7, with TRBD2 matching over 7 bases. Germline trimming cut 5 bases from V and 7 bases from J; bases unmatched to any gene: 14. CDR3 length: 15 residues. CDR1 and CDR2 (germline): SGHTA, FQGTGA.

The J gene is TRBJ1-5, the V gene TRBV6-6; no reliable D call. This CDR3 has 13 residues. Trimming took off 6 bases at V and 4 bases at J, with 10 bases between the two ends. Germline-derived CDR1 and CDR2 are MNHNY and SVGAGI (reference sequence). CDR3 nucleotide sequence: TGTGCCAGCAGAATACAGCAAAATCAGCCCCAGCATTTT. Translated: CASRIQQNQPQHF.

J is TRBJ2-7 and V is TRBV5-4; 11 bases align to TRBD2. The trim removed 4 bases at V and 4 bases at J, leaving 4 bases unmatched. Germline assignment: CDR1 SGHNT and CDR2 YYREEE (reference sequence). This CDR3 has 14 residues. The CDR3 loop reads CASSQGLAAYEQYF. CDR3 bases: TGTGCCAGCAGCCAGGGACTAGCGGCTTACGAGCAGTACTTC.

This clone was recorded only once. J is TRBJ1-5 and V is TRBV28; 11 bases line up with TRBD1. There are 17 residues in the CDR3. CDR1 is MDHEN, CDR2 SYDVKM, per germline. The J segment lost 0 bases and the V segment lost 8 bases, leaving 9 bases of the junction unmatched. CDR3 sequence (DNA): TGTGCCAGCCTCGGGACAGGGGGTGATTCTAGCAATCAGCCCCAGCATTTT. Amino acids: CASLGTGGDSSNQPQHF.

The chain combines TRBV7-3 with TRBJ2-1; 7 bases match TRBD1. The germline V gene has CDR1 SGHTA and CDR2 FQGTGA. V gave up 5 bases and J gave up 10 bases; unmatched junction bases: 11. This CDR3 comprises 14 residues. The CDR3 here is CASSPDDRVREQFF. DNA for the CDR3: TGTGCCAGCAGCCCAGATGACAGGGTAAGGGAGCAGTTCTTC.

The rearrangement joins TRBV28 to TRBJ2-7, with D perhaps TRBD1 (6 bases). Deletions cut 6 bases from V and 3 bases from J, with 15 bases between. Per germline, CDR1 MDHEN and CDR2 SYDVKM. The CDR3 loop spans 14 amino acids. CDR3 nucleotides: TGTGCCAGCAGGATACAGGGAATAGACTACGAGCAGTACTTC. This gives the protein CASRIQGIDYEQYF.

V gene TRBV7-9 combines with J gene TRBJ2-5; the match to TRBD1 covers 8 bases. J lost 3 bases, V lost 1 base, and 1 base had no gene match. The length of the CDR3 is 14 residues. CDR1 and CDR2 from the germline V gene are SEHNR and FQNEAQ (reference sequence). Here the CDR3 DNA reads TGTGCCAGCAGCTTAGGGACAGGGAAAGAGACCCAGTACTTC. Translated: CASSLGTGKETQYF.

The gene calls are TRBV11-3 and TRBJ2-5; 8 nucleotides align to TRBD2. The ends lost 1 base at V and 3 bases at J; junction bases unmatched: 4. The CDR3 loop spans 15 amino acids. Germline V gene data show CDR1 as SGHNT and CDR2 as YENEEA. The CDR3 nucleotides read TGTGCCAGCAGCTTAGGATCACTAGCGGAAGAGACCCAGTACTTC. Protein: CASSLGSLAEETQYF.

The genes are TRBV9 and TRBJ2-3; the match to TRBD2 covers 10 bases. Trimming removed 4 bases from V and 2 bases from J; junction bases left unmatched: 7. The CDR3 has 16 amino acids. Germline V gives CDR1 SGDLS, CDR2 YYNGEE. DNA of the CDR3: TGTGCCAGCAGCATCGGACTAGCGGAGACCACAGATACGCAGTATTTT. Protein sequence: CASSIGLAETTDTQYF.

The J gene is TRBJ2-5, the V gene TRBV5-4; possible D gene TRBD2, 5 bases. This CDR3 region has 15 residues. CDR1 SGHNT and CDR2 YYREEE come from the germline V gene (reference sequence). Trimming cost V 0 bases and J 7 bases, with 16 bases left between them. For the CDR3, the DNA is TGTGCCAGCAGCTTGGCCTGGAAGCGGATGGGGACCCAGTACTTC. Its protein is CASSLAWKRMGTQYF.

V is TRBV5-1 and J is TRBJ2-2; a possible D gene is TRBD1 (5 bases). The germline CDR1 and CDR2 sequences are SGHRS and YFSETQ. Trimming removed 1 base from V and 1 base from J, with 8 bases in between. The CDR3 consists of 15 residues. In nucleotides, the CDR3 is TGCGCCAGCAGCTTGATTACAGGGAACACCGGGGAGCTGTTTTTT. Translated: CASSLITGNTGELFF.

The CDR3 reads CASSVLAGGPSSETQYF. Here the CDR3 DNA reads TGTGCCAGCAGTGTACTAGCGGGAGGGCCCTCATCAGAGACCCAGTACTTC. The V call is TRBV25-1, the J call TRBJ2-5; 13 nucleotides match TRBD2. The V gene end was trimmed by 4 bases and the J gene end by 4 bases; junction bases not matched to a gene: 9. The CDR3 totals 17 residues. From germline, CDR1 is MGHDK and CDR2 SYGVNS.